The T cell receptor (beta chain) under discussion was sequenced for a study of preoperative IRX-2 immunotherapy in early breast cancer. Per germline, CDR1 LNHDA and CDR2 SQIVND (reference sequence). V gave up 7 bases and J gave up 7 bases, with 17 bases separating them. The CDR3 spans 13 residues. The data were produced by immunoSEQ multiplex PCR, yet TCRdb's version contains in-frame clones alone and is incomplete. In the table there are about 98,000 clones, roughly 85% of which are singletons. Regarding treatment: preoperative locoregional IRX-2 cytokine immunotherapy. Samples came from a phase Ib trial of preoperative locoregional IRX-2 cytokine immunotherapy. This clone was detected a few times.

The sequencing here drew on tumor tissue, taken after IRX-2 immunotherapy. This sequence joins TRBV19 and TRBJ2-7, with D unresolved. The sequence derives from a human donor with breast cancer. CDR3: CASTYGRVCEQYF. The CDR3 DNA reads TGTGCCAGTACTTATGGTAGGGTTTGTGAGCAGTACTTC.